Following are 13 T cell receptor beta chains from one sample sequenced in a study of shared clonotypes between healthy human individuals. Using immunoSEQ multiplex PCR, the repertoire was profiled, and TCRdb retains in-frame clones only, with some absent. The sample has just over 2,000,000 clones, roughly 96% seen once; the top ten hold 0.13%. Sequences were obtained from naive CD4+ T cells sorted from blood. Subset denoted: CD45RA+ positively selected. Receptors were obtained from a man aged 18 to 35 in good health.

V gene TRBV19 combines with J gene TRBJ2-5; 9 bases match TRBD1. This CDR3 contains 13 residues. Per the germline V gene, CDR1 is LNHDA and CDR2 is SQIVND (reference sequence). The CDR3 nucleotides are TGTGCTTCACGTCGGGACAGGGAAGAGACCCAGTACTTC. Translating gives CASRRDREETQYF.

The V gene is TRBV30, the J gene TRBJ2-7, with 7 positions matching TRBD2. There are 15 residues in the CDR3. V shed 0 bases and J 1 base; nucleotides not matched to a gene: 6. Germline V gene sequence: CDR1 GTSNPN, CDR2 SVGIG (reference sequence). CDR3 nucleotide sequence: TGTGCCTGGAGTGTAGCAGCGGGGAAGTCCTACGAGCAGTACTTC. As protein: CAWSVAAGKSYEQYF. Full variable domain (outside the CDR3, taken from reference TRBV30 and TRBJ2-7): SQTIHQWPATLVQPVGSPLSLECTVEGTSNPNLYWYRQAAGRGLQLLFYSVGIGQISSEVPQNLSASRPQDRQFILSSKKLLLSDSGFYLCAWSVAAGKSYEQYFGPGTRLTVT.

The rearrangement links TRBV6-6 to TRBJ1-5; 8 bases are shared with TRBD1. Germline V gives CDR1 MNHNY, CDR2 SVGAGI (reference sequence). The CDR3 consists of 15 residues. V lost 6 bases and J lost 2; bases outside the gene matches: 6. The CDR3 spells CASSRQGSRNQPQHF. Written as DNA, the CDR3 is TGTGCCAGCAGCCGACAGGGGAGCCGCAATCAGCCCCAGCATTTT.

This sequence joins TRBV7-9 and TRBJ1-5; D ambiguous. CDR3 length: 17 residues. V was trimmed by 4 bases and J by 0 bases, leaving 16 bases between them. CDR1 and CDR2 from the germline V gene are SEHNR and FQNEAQ (reference sequence). The CDR3 loop reads CASSSSRSEYSNQPQHF. DNA of the CDR3: TGTGCCAGCAGCTCAAGCCGGTCAGAGTATAGCAATCAGCCCCAGCATTTT. Full variable domain (outside the CDR3, taken from reference TRBV7-9 and TRBJ1-5): DTGVSQNPRHKITKRGQNVTFRCDPISEHNRLYWYRQTLGQGPEFLTYFQNEAQLEKSRLLSDRFSAERPKGSFSTLEIQRTEQGDSAMYLCASSSSRSEYSNQPQHFGDGTRLSIL.

The chain has TRBV19 and TRBJ2-7, with TRBD1 as a possible D gene (6 bases). The germline V gene has CDR1 LNHDA and CDR2 SQIVND (reference sequence). CDR3 length: 15 residues. Trimming pared 1 base from V and 3 bases from J, leaving 13 bases between. The CDR3 region is CASSIVTGKSYEQYF. In nucleotides, the CDR3 is TGTGCCAGTAGTATAGTCACAGGGAAGAGCTACGAGCAGTACTTC.

The rearrangement links TRBV4-1 to TRBJ2-3; 7 bases are a match to TRBD1. Germline V gene sequence: CDR1 MGHRA, CDR2 YSYEKL. Trimming took 2 bases from V and 0 from J; bases not matched to a gene: 2. The CDR3 contains 15 residues. CDR3 DNA sequence: TGCGCCAGCAGCCAAACAGGGGTAAGCACAGATACGCAGTATTTT. Its translation: CASSQTGVSTDTQYF.

The rearrangement links TRBV10-2 to TRBJ1-1, with D hard to call. The V and J ends lost 3 bases and 6 bases respectively, with 8 bases between them. In germline, CDR1 is WSHSY, CDR2 SAAADI. CDR3 length equals 12 residues. CDR3 nucleotides: TGCGCCAGCAGTGACTTTCTTGCTGAAGCTTTCTTT. Translation: CASSDFLAEAFF.

The chain employs TRBV2 and TRBJ1-2; 8 bases are shared with TRBD1. J lost 7 bases, V lost 10 bases, and 14 bases had no gene match. The germline CDR1 and CDR2 sequences are SNHLY and FYNNEI. The CDR3 consists of 14 residues. The CDR3 spells CATQLRQGKSGYTF. The CDR3 region has the DNA TGTGCCACCCAATTACGACAGGGGAAGAGTGGCTACACCTTC.

This clone was found once. The V gene is TRBV28, the J gene TRBJ2-5; the match to TRBD2 covers 9 bases. The CDR3 runs 15 residues. CDR1 is MDHEN and CDR2 is SYDVKM in the germline V gene. After removal of 3 bases from V and 5 bases from J, the junction contained 7 bases not matched to a gene. The CDR3 DNA reads TGTGCCAGCAGTTTGGCACTAGCGGGTATGGAGACCCAGTACTTC. It translates to CASSLALAGMETQYF. Using reference TRBV28 and TRBJ2-5 for the parts outside the CDR3, the full variable domain is DVKVTQSSRYLVKRTGEKVFLECVQDMDHENMFWYRQDPGLGLRLIYFSYDVKMKEKGDIPEGYSVSREKKERFSLILESASTNQTSMYLCASSLALAGMETQYFGPGTRLLVL.

This clone showed up just a few times. This chain's CDR3 is CASSFIQGGYTF. In DNA form, the CDR3 reads TGTGCCAGCAGTTTCATACAGGGTGGCTACACCTTC. The chain links TRBV2 to TRBJ1-2, with a weak D call TRBD1 (6 bases). Germline CDR1 SNHLY, CDR2 FYNNEI. The CDR3 contains 12 residues. V was cut by 5 bases and J by 7 bases, with 11 bases left in between.

This clone was observed a handful of times. The rearrangement links TRBV2 to TRBJ1-5; D gene unclear. Germline assignment: CDR1 SNHLY and CDR2 FYNNEI. V lost 5 bases, J lost 0 bases, and 5 bases lay in between. The CDR3 consists of 13 residues. This CDR3 is CASSQYSNQPQHF. The CDR3 region has the DNA TGTGCCAGCAGTCAATATAGCAATCAGCCCCAGCATTTT.

The chain employs TRBV7-6 and TRBJ2-7; 14 bases align to TRBD2. Trimming cost V 5 bases and J 7 bases; bases outside gene matches: 7. This CDR3 contains 15 residues. Germline loops: CDR1 SGHVS, CDR2 FNYEAQ. CDR3 loop: CASSPGTSGSGEQYF. DNA for the CDR3: TGTGCCAGCAGCCCCGGGACTAGCGGGAGCGGTGAGCAGTACTTC.

J is TRBJ2-2 and V is TRBV27; 12 bases match TRBD2. The V gene end was trimmed by 2 bases and the J gene end by 3 bases; junction bases not matched to a gene: 7. This CDR3 has 18 residues. Germline CDR1 and CDR2: MNHEY and SMNVEV (reference sequence). The CDR3, as DNA: TGTGCCAGCAGTTTAACCGGACTAGCGGGACAATACACCGGGGAGCTGTTTTTT. This translates into CASSLTGLAGQYTGELFF.